A single sample gave rise to the 14 T cell receptor beta chains below, sequenced in a study of blood T cell repertoires in COVID-19. Clones were read by immunoSEQ multiplex PCR, and TCRdb kept only the in-frame ones, dropping some. This repertoire shows about 430,000 clones, roughly 84% found once; its top ten account for about 1.5%. The sequencing sample was made of PBMCs or T cells enriched from blood (not recorded which). The receptors originated from a young woman who had been exposed to COVID-19.

The V call is TRBV7-8, the J call TRBJ2-5, with 7 bases matching TRBD1. Germline CDR1 is SGHVS and CDR2 is FQNEAQ. The CDR3 is made up of 12 amino acids. V lost 5 bases and J lost 5; bases outside the gene matches: 2. CDR3 sequence (DNA): TGTGCCAGCAGCCGCAGGGGGGAGACCCAGTACTTC. Protein sequence: CASSRRGETQYF.

The J gene is TRBJ1-3, the V gene TRBV5-1, with TRBD1 as a possible D gene (5 bases). This CDR3 is 14 amino acids long. Deletions cut 3 bases from V and 0 bases from J, with 7 bases between. Germline CDR1 is SGHRS and CDR2 is YFSETQ. In DNA, the CDR3 is TGCGCCAGCAGCTCTGACAGCTCTGGAAACACCATATATTTT. Its protein product is CASSSDSSGNTIYF.

This chain connects TRBV27 to TRBJ1-4; no clear D. The CDR3 is made up of 14 amino acids. Germline CDR1 is MNHEY and CDR2 is SMNVEV (reference sequence). Trimming took off 0 bases at V and 7 bases at J, with 9 bases between the two ends. The CDR3 here is CASSLSRQPEKLFF. In nucleotides, the CDR3 is TGTGCCAGCAGTTTATCGCGGCAGCCTGAAAAACTGTTTTTT.

The CDR3 sequence is CASKGQGDTEAFF. The CDR3 nucleotides are TGTGCCAGCAAAGGACAGGGGGACACTGAAGCTTTCTTT. This chain uses TRBV19 with TRBJ1-1, with 10 bases fitting TRBD1. The CDR3 totals 13 residues. After removal of 9 bases from V and 3 bases from J, the junction contained 4 bases not matched to a gene. Germline CDR1 reads LNHDA; CDR2 reads SQIVND (reference sequence).

The rearrangement joins TRBV5-1 to TRBJ1-1; D gene ambiguous. This CDR3 comprises 14 residues. The V gene's germline CDR1 is SGHRS and CDR2 YFSETQ. Trimming took off 3 bases at V and 10 bases at J, with 19 bases between the two ends. As DNA, the CDR3 is TGCGCCAGCAGCTCTTCAGACTCCTTGTTGGGAGCTTTCTTT. It translates to CASSSSDSLLGAFF. Based on the CDR3 plus reference TRBV5-1 and TRBJ1-1, the full variable domain is KAGVTQTPRYLIKTRGQQVTLSCSPISGHRSVSWYQQTPGQGLQFLFEYFSETQRNKGNFPGRFSGRQFSNSRSEMNVSTLELGDSALYLCASSSSDSLLGAFFGQGTRLTVV.

The chain joins TRBV28 to TRBJ1-1, with no clear D. CDR3 length equals 15 residues. The V end was cut by 5 bases, the J end by 0 bases, with 13 bases between. Per the germline V gene, CDR1 is MDHEN and CDR2 is SYDVKM. CDR3 bases: TGTGCCAGCAGTAACGCGGGCCCGCTGAACACTGAAGCTTTCTTT. The encoded protein is CASSNAGPLNTEAFF.

V and J are TRBV30 and TRBJ2-7; possibly TRBD1 for D (5 bases). Trimming removed 4 bases at V and 2 bases at J, with 12 bases between. The germline V gene encodes CDR1 GTSNPN and CDR2 SVGIG (reference sequence). This CDR3 contains 13 residues. CDR3 protein: CAWTRLGAYEQYF. DNA of the CDR3: TGTGCCTGGACGAGATTAGGGGCCTACGAGCAGTACTTC.

V gene TRBV18 combines with J gene TRBJ1-4; TRBD1 matches 8 bases. The CDR3 totals 18 residues. The germline gives CDR1 KGHSH, CDR2 LQKENI. V shed 3 bases, J shed 2 bases, and the junction held 11 bases outside the gene matches. CDR3: CASSPTGVRETTNEKLFF. The CDR3 nucleotides are TGTGCCAGCTCACCGACAGGGGTTCGGGAGACTACTAATGAAAAACTGTTTTTT.

The chain has TRBV20-1 and TRBJ2-7, with TRBD1 matching over 8 bases. Looked up from germline, CDR1 is DFQATT and CDR2 is SNEGSKA (reference sequence). The CDR3 runs 11 residues. CDR3 sequence (DNA): TGCAGCGGACAGGGAGTCTACGAGCAGTACTTC. Translation: CSGQGVYEQYF.

The chain combines TRBV5-6 with TRBJ2-3; 12 bases line up with TRBD1. The germline V gene has CDR1 SGHDT and CDR2 YYEEEE. V lost 4 bases, J lost 10 bases, and 7 bases stayed unmatched. CDR3 size: 14 residues. CDR3 in amino acids: CASSGRDRGQAQYF. The CDR3, as DNA: TGTGCCAGCAGCGGCCGGGACAGGGGGCAGGCGCAGTATTTT.

The chain is built from TRBV11-2 and TRBJ1-2; 8 bases are a match to TRBD1. The ends lost 3 bases at V and 4 bases at J; junction bases unmatched: 4. This CDR3 spans 14 amino acids. The V gene's germline CDR1 is SGHAT and CDR2 FQNNGV. CDR3 bases: TGTGCCAGCAGCTTCGGACAGGGCGGCTATGGCTACACCTTC. It yields the protein CASSFGQGGYGYTF.

The chain employs TRBV7-2 and TRBJ1-2; 9 positions match TRBD1. This CDR3 has 16 amino acids. Germline CDR1 is SGHTA and CDR2 is FQGNSA. With 5 bases clipped from V and 4 bases from J, the junction kept 11 bases outside the gene matches. The CDR3 DNA follows: TGTGCCAGCAGCGCTAACGGACAGGGGCTTCTCTATGGCTACACCTTC. Its protein product is CASSANGQGLLYGYTF.

The V call is TRBV29-1, the J call TRBJ2-3; 11 nucleotides line up with TRBD2. V was clipped by 4 bases and J by 7 bases; unmatched bases: 13. Germline V gene data show CDR1 as SQVTM and CDR2 as ANQGSEA. CDR3 length equals 16 residues. The CDR3: CSVARSGTSGHNTQYF. As DNA, the CDR3 is TGCAGCGTTGCTCGATCGGGGACTAGCGGCCACAATACGCAGTATTTT.

The rearrangement links TRBV5-1 to TRBJ2-7; TRBD2 might be the D (5 bases). The germline V gene encodes CDR1 SGHRS and CDR2 YFSETQ. V lost 2 bases and J lost 6, with 9 bases in between. There are 12 residues in the CDR3. The DNA of the CDR3 is TGCGCCAGCAGCTTAGCAACTAGCGAGCAGTACTTC. Translation: CASSLATSEQYF.